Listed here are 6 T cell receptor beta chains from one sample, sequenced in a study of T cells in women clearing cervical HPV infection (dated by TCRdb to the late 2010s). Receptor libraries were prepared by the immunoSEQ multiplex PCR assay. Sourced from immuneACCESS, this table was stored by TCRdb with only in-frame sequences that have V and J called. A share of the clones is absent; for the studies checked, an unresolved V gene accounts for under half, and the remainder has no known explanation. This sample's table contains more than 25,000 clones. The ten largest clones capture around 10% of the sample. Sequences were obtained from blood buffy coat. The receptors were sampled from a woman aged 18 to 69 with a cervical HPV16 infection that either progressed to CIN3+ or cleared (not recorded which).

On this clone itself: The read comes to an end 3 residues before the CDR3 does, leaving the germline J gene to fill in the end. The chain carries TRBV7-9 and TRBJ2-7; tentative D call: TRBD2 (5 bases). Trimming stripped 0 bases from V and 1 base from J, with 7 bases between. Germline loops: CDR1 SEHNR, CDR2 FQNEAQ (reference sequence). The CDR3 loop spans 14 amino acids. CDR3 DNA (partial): TGTGCCAGCAGCTTAGCCGGGGTTTCCTACGAG. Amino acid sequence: CASSLAGVSYE. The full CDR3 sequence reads CASSLAGVSYEQYF. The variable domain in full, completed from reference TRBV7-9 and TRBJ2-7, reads DTGVSQNPRHKITKRGQNVTFRCDPISEHNRLYWYRQTLGQGPEFLTYFQNEAQLEKSRLLSDRFSAERPKGSFSTLEIQRTEQGDSAMYLCASSLAGVSYEQYFGPGTRLTVT.

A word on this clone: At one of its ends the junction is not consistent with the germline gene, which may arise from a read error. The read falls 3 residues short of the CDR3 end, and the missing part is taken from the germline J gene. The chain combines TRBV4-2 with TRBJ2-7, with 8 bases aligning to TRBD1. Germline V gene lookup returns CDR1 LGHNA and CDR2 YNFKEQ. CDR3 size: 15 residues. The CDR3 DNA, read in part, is TGCGCCAGCAGCGAGCTGACAGGGGCCTCCTACGAG. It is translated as CASSELTGASYE. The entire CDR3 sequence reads CASSELTGASYEQYF.

Incomplete CDR3 DNA: TGCAGCGTTGACGAGCGGGAGGCCTACAATGAG. Its protein product is CSVDEREAYNE. The whole CDR3 protein reads CSVDEREAYNEQFF. The genes are TRBV29-1 and TRBJ2-1; 9 bases map to TRBD2. Coverage ceases 3 residues before the CDR3 finishes, and the germline J gene fills in the end. The germline V gene has CDR1 SQVTM and CDR2 ANQGSEA. Losses at the gene ends were 3 bases for V and 2 bases for J; bases not matched to a gene: 2. This CDR3 is built from 14 residues.

The CDR3 here is CASSLYSHYEQYF. CDR3 DNA (partial): TGTGCCAGCAGTTTATACTCCCACTACGAG. V gene TRBV28 combines with J gene TRBJ2-7; D gene ambiguous. The read stops 3 residues short of the end of the CDR3; the missing end is completed from the germline J gene. V was cut by 1 base and J by 3 bases, with 7 bases left in between. This CDR3 spans 13 amino acids. Germline V gene lookup returns CDR1 MDHEN and CDR2 SYDVKM.

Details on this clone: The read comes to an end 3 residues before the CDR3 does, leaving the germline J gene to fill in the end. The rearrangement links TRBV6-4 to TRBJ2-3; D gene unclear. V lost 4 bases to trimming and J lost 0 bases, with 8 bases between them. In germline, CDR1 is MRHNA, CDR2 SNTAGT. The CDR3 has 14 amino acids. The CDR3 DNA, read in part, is TGTGCCAGCAGTGTGGTGGCTAGCACAGATACG. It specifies CASSVVASTDT. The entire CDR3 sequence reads CASSVVASTDTQYF.

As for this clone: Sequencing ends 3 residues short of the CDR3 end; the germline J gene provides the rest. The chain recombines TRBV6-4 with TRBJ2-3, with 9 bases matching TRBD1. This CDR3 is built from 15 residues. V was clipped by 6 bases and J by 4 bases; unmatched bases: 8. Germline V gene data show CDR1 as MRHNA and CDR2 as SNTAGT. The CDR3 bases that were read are TGTGCCAGCAGCGACAAGGGACAGGGATCAGATACG. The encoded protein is CASSDKGQGSDT. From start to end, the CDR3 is CASSDKGQGSDTQYF.